This T cell receptor (beta chain) was profiled in a study of T cell repertoires in cytomegalovirus infection. Study background: Public signatures in TCR beta pointed to CMV infection and matching HLA type.

One entry per CDR3 protein results from TCRdb running MiXCR on the reads. The table shows around 740,000 distinct CDR3 sequences, with under 40% occurring only once. Per the germline V gene, CDR1 is SGHRS and CDR2 is YFSETQ. With 0 bases removed from V and 3 bases from J, the gap between germline ends came to 13 bases. The CDR3 has 16 amino acids. The sequence came from a human donor in good health (CMV status not recorded). Some clones in this sample may be carry-over from other donors' samples. Material: PBMCs. This chain joins TRBV5-1 and TRBJ1-5; D is uncertain. The CDR3 DNA is TGCGCCAGCAGCTTGGATGGCGGCACCCCCAATCAGCCCCAGCATTTT. This encodes CASSLDGGTPNQPQHF.